This TCR beta chain originates from a study of OX40 agonist ivuxolimab in advanced cancers. In the study overall: An anti-OX40 (CD134) antibody with agonistic activity, ivuxolimab, was administered to patients.

About this clone itself: Its antigen remains unknown.

Germline V gives CDR1 GTSNPN, CDR2 SVGIG (reference sequence). The CDR3 length is 11 residues. Trimming took 0 bases from V and 14 from J, leaving 11 bases between them. This table comes from immunoSEQ multiplex PCR, and its TCRdb copy is limited to in-frame clones, with some not included. The sample includes 30,000 to 45,000 clones, around 90% seen only once; the top ten take about 4%. Study findings and constraints: More expanded clones were seen, on average, in CD8+ T cells than in CD4+. It was also the case that some nonresponders had low normalized T-cell clonal expansion. Expanded peripheral T cells had an undetermined antigen specificity.

Material: CD4+ or CD8+ T cells sorted from blood, obtained in a trial of the OX40 agonist ivuxolimab. The chain is built from TRBV30 and TRBJ2-1, with D perhaps matching TRBD1 or TRBD2 (5 bases each). This sequence was found in an adult with an advanced solid tumor such as melanoma, head and neck, liver or kidney cancer. As DNA, the CDR3 is TGTGCCTGGAGTGTACAGGCGGGTGAGTTCTTC. This codes for CAWSVQAGEFF.